This section outlines one T cell receptor beta chain sequence together with its context. Its matching antigen is unknown. The sample is drawn from a study of vaccination and CD4 T cells after COVID-19. The overall study: Convalescent patients gave post-COVID blood a median about 100 days post-diagnosis, range 35 to 161.

Treatment given: approximately 11-day PBMC culture with coronavirus spike peptide pools or control peptides (ViraFEST assay). Fresh IL-2 medium replaced half the culture medium on days 3 and 7. Trimming left V 0 bases short and J 0 bases short, with 20 bases between. The CDR3 length is 19 residues. The germline gives CDR1 MNHEY, CDR2 SVGEGT. The Oncomine TCR Beta short-read assay sequenced DNA from cultured CD4+ T cells. TCRdb ran MiXCR on the PCR reads and lists one entry per CDR3 protein. The sample shows 20,000 or so distinct CDR3 sequences, 40% to 50% of them seen only once. The rearrangement joins TRBV6-2 or TRBV6-3 to TRBJ1-2, with D possibly matching TRBD1 (5 bases). This specimen was CD4+ T cells from blood, cultured in vitro, taken before SARS-CoV-2 vaccination. This TCR was sampled from a human donor who had recovered from COVID-19. The CDR3 loop is CASSYSGYILQEPNYGYTF. As DNA, the CDR3 is TGTGCCAGCAGTTACTCGGGGTACATTTTACAGGAACCTAACTATGGCTACACCTTC.